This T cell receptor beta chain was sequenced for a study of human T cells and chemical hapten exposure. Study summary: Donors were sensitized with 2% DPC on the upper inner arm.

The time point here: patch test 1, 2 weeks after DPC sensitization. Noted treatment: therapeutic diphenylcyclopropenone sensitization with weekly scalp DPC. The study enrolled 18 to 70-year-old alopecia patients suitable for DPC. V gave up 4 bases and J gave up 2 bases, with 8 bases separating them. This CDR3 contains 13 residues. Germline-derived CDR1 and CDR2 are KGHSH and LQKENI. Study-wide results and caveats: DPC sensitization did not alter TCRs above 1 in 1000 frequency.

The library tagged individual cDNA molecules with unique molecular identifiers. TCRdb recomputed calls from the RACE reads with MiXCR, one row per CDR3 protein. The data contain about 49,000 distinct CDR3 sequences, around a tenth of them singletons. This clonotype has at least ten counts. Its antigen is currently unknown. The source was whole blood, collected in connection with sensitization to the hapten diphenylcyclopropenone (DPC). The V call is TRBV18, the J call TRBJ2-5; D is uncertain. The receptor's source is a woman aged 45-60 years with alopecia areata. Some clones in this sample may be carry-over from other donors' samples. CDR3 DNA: TGTGCCAGCTCACGAATTAAGCAAGAGACCCAGTACTTC. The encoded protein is CASSRIKQETQYF. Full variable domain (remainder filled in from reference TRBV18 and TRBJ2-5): NAGVMQNPRHLVRRRGQEARLRCSPMKGHSHVYWYRQLPEEGLKFMVYLQKENIIDESGMPKERFSAEFPKEGPSILRIQQVVRGDSAAYFCASSRIKQETQYFGPGTRLLVL.